This passage covers 10 T cell receptor beta chains from one sample sequenced in a study of T cell responses to AZD1222 COVID-19 vaccine. Libraries were prepared by immunoSEQ multiplex PCR; TCRdb keeps only in-frame clonotypes and omits some of them. Among about 53,000 clones listed, around 84% were seen once. This material consisted of peripheral blood, taken on day 0 of AZD1222 vaccination. These receptors were obtained from an adult in good health.

The chain is built from TRBV6-5 and TRBJ2-1; TRBD2 agrees at 8 bases. V dropped 7 bases and J dropped 2; count of bases not matched to a gene: 4. The CDR3 contains 14 residues. The germline CDR1 and CDR2 sequences are MNHEY and SVGAGI. This chain's CDR3 is CASKTSGPYNEQFF. CDR3 coding DNA: TGTGCCAGCAAAACTAGCGGACCCTACAATGAGCAGTTCTTC.

CDR3 DNA: TGTGCCAGCAGTTACCGACAGGGCAATGAGCAGTTCTTC. This encodes CASSYRQGNEQFF. The chain carries TRBV7-8 and TRBJ2-1; 7 nucleotides line up with TRBD1. Germline values: CDR1 SGHVS, CDR2 FQNEAQ. CDR3 length equals 13 residues. Trimming cost V 6 bases and J 6 bases; bases outside gene matches: 5.

The V call is TRBV11-3, the J call TRBJ1-1; perhaps TRBD1 as D (5 bases). The V gene's germline CDR1 is SGHNT and CDR2 YENEEA. The V end was cut by 0 bases, the J end by 2 bases, with 10 bases between. The CDR3 totals 15 residues. The CDR3 loop reads CASSLDPGLNTEAFF. CDR3 sequence (DNA): TGTGCCAGCAGCTTAGATCCAGGGTTAAACACTGAAGCTTTCTTT.

This rearrangement joins TRBV29-1 to TRBJ2-7; the D is unclear. Trimming pared 4 bases from V and 0 bases from J, leaving 13 bases between. Germline CDR1 is SQVTM and CDR2 is ANQGSEA. The CDR3 is 14 amino acids. The CDR3 DNA is TGCAGCGTTGTTGACGACACGAGCTCCTACGAGCAGTACTTC. This codes for CSVVDDTSSYEQYF.

This clone came up once. The rearrangement links TRBV6-2 or TRBV6-3 to TRBJ2-7, with D tentatively TRBD1 or TRBD2 (5 bases each). There are 14 residues in the CDR3. Germline CDR1 reads MNHEY; CDR2 reads SVGEGT. V dropped 2 bases and J dropped 2 bases, with 10 bases sitting between them. Here the CDR3 DNA reads TGTGCCAGCAGTTACCGGGACCCCGCCTACGAGCAGTACTTC. It yields the protein CASSYRDPAYEQYF.

The V and J genes are TRBV14 and TRBJ2-1; D unclear. The germline gives CDR1 SGHDN, CDR2 FVKESK. Trimming shortened V by 1 base and J by 11 bases, and 9 bases separated the two germline ends. There are 12 residues in the CDR3. In DNA form, the CDR3 reads TGTGCCAGCAGCCAAGTCGGCCAAAAGCAGTTCTTC. As protein: CASSQVGQKQFF.

This clone has a handful of counts. The chain employs TRBV11-1 and TRBJ2-7; TRBD2 aligns across 8 bases. CDR1 is SGHAT and CDR2 is FQDESV in the germline V gene (reference sequence). V shed 5 bases and J 6 bases; nucleotides not matched to a gene: 9. CDR3 size: 14 residues. The CDR3 protein is CASSPAGEYIEQYF. CDR3 DNA: TGTGCCAGCAGCCCAGCGGGAGAATACATCGAGCAGTACTTC. Filled out from reference TRBV11-1 and TRBJ2-7, the complete variable domain reads EAEVAQSPRYKITEKSQAVAFWCDPISGHATLYWYRQILGQGPELLVQFQDESVVDDSQLPKDRFSAERLKGVDSTLKIQPAELGDSAMYLCASSPAGEYIEQYFGPGTRLTVT.

The rearrangement uses TRBV11-3 and TRBJ2-7, with 12 bases fitting TRBD1. CDR3 length: 17 amino acids. Germline CDR1 SGHNT, CDR2 YENEEA. V lost 5 bases, J lost 4 bases, and 12 bases stayed unmatched. The CDR3 sequence: CASSRGTGGASSYEQYF. The CDR3 DNA sequence: TGTGCCAGCAGCCGTGGGACAGGGGGCGCTTCGAGTTACGAGCAGTACTTC.

As concerns this clone: The junction does not match germline at one end; this may be a read error. The chain has TRBV3-1 (or the pseudogene TRBV3-2) and TRBJ2-7; 7 bases line up with TRBD1. This CDR3 is 13 amino acids long. The V gene's germline CDR1 is LGHDT and CDR2 YNNKEL (reference sequence). Here the CDR3 reads CASSKDRDYEQYF. For the CDR3, the DNA is TGTGCCAGCAGCAAAGACAGGGACTACGAGCAGTACTTC.

This clone was recorded once. The genes are TRBV6-2 or TRBV6-3 and TRBJ2-5; 7 positions match TRBD1. This CDR3 has 17 amino acids. V lost 5 bases to trimming and J lost 4 bases; unmatched junction nucleotides: 16. Germline CDR1 and CDR2: MNHEY and SVGEGT. The DNA of the CDR3 is TGTGCCAGCAGTCCGCGTTTTGAGGGGGCGCGAGGAGAGACCCAGTACTTC. Amino acid sequence: CASSPRFEGARGETQYF.